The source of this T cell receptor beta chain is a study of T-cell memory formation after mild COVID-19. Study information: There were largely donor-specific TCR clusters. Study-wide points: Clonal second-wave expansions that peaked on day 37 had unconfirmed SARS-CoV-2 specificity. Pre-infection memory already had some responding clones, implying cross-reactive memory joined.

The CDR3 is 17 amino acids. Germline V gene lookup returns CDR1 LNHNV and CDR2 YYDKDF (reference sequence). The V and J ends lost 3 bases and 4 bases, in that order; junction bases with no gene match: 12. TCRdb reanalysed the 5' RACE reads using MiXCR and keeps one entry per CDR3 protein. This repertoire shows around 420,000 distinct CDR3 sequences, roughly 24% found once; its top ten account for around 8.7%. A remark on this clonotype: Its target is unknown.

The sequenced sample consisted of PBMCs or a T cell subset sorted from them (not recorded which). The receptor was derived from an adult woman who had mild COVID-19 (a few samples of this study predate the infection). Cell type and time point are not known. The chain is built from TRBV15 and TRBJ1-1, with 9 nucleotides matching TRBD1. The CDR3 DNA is TGTGCCACCAGCAGGGGACAGGGAGGAGGATGGAGCACTGAAGCTTTCTTT. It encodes CATSRGQGGGWSTEAFF.